The 27 T cell receptor beta chains below were found in one sample sequenced in a study of blood T cell repertoires in COVID-19. Assay used: immunoSEQ multiplex PCR; TCRdb lists only in-frame clones, some missing. The table has around 260,000 clones, about 89% seen once. The sample comprised peripheral blood. All receptors come from a man under 40 with acute or convalescent COVID-19.

This sequence joins TRBV6-5 and TRBJ1-4; D is unresolved. V was cut by 1 base and J by 4 bases, with 10 bases left in between. Germline CDR1 MNHEY, CDR2 SVGAGI. CDR3 length: 15 amino acids. CDR3 amino acids: CASSYFMGSNEKLFF. The CDR3 DNA sequence: TGTGCCAGCAGTTACTTCATGGGGAGTAATGAAAAACTGTTTTTT.

This chain uses TRBV4-1 with TRBJ2-7; 11 nucleotides align to TRBD2. Germline CDR1 is MGHRA and CDR2 is YSYEKL. The CDR3 length is 16 residues. J gave up 3 bases and V 4 bases, and 8 bases lay outside the gene matches. The CDR3: CASSPYETSGNYEQYF. CDR3 bases: TGCGCCAGCAGCCCCTACGAGACTAGCGGGAACTACGAGCAGTACTTC.

The gene calls are TRBV11-3 and TRBJ2-1; TRBD2 aligns across 12 bases. V shed 5 bases, J shed 10 bases, and the junction held 3 bases outside the gene matches. CDR1 is SGHNT, CDR2 YENEEA, per germline. This CDR3 contains 13 residues. CDR3 in amino acids: CASSHGLAGEQFF. The CDR3 DNA follows: TGTGCCAGCAGCCATGGACTAGCGGGGGAGCAGTTCTTC.

This chain links TRBV5-1 with TRBJ1-4; TRBD1 agrees at 7 bases. Germline V lookup: CDR1 SGHRS, CDR2 YFSETQ. J was trimmed by 4 bases and V by 4 bases; bases with no gene match: 7. The CDR3 length is 15 residues. This CDR3 reads CASSLQGRLNEKLFF. CDR3 in DNA: TGCGCCAGCAGCCTACAGGGGCGCCTTAATGAAAAACTGTTTTTT. The whole variable domain, remainder taken from reference TRBV5-1 and TRBJ1-4, is KAGVTQTPRYLIKTRGQQVTLSCSPISGHRSVSWYQQTPGQGLQFLFEYFSETQRNKGNFPGRFSGRQFSNSRSEMNVSTLELGDSALYLCASSLQGRLNEKLFFGSGTQLSVL.

There are a few counts of this clone. This chain connects TRBV7-3 to TRBJ2-1; 11 bases align to TRBD2. The ends lost 6 bases at V and 8 bases at J; junction bases unmatched: 9. CDR3 size: 15 residues. Germline V gene sequence: CDR1 SGHTA, CDR2 FQGTGA. In nucleotides, the CDR3 is TGTGCCAGCAGTCAAAGACTAGCGGGACGGTATGAGCAGTTCTTC. Residues: CASSQRLAGRYEQFF.

This clone was seen a few times. The chain has TRBV6-6 and TRBJ1-2; perhaps TRBD1 as D (6 bases). Looked up from germline, CDR1 is MNHNY and CDR2 is SVGAGI (reference sequence). This CDR3 spans 15 amino acids. Trimming shortened V by 0 bases and J by 7 bases, and 15 bases separated the two germline ends. In DNA, the CDR3 is TGTGCCAGCAGTTACTCGAGTAACAGGGTGGGTGGCTACACCTTC. It is translated as CASSYSSNRVGGYTF.

The chain uses TRBV4-1 and TRBJ2-3; D not certain. V was trimmed by 0 bases and J by 0 bases, leaving 4 bases between them. Germline V lookup: CDR1 MGHRA, CDR2 YSYEKL. The CDR3 length is 14 residues. The CDR3 DNA reads as TGCGCCAGCAGCCAAGACGGGAGCACAGATACGCAGTATTTT. The encoded protein is CASSQDGSTDTQYF.

This clone was seen a single time. The chain uses TRBV6-5 and TRBJ1-4; D is unclear. Trimming shortened V by 7 bases and J by 5 bases, and 8 bases separated the two germline ends. Germline assignment: CDR1 MNHEY and CDR2 SVGAGI. This CDR3 is 12 amino acids long. The CDR3: CASKSVNEKLFF. Here the CDR3 DNA reads TGTGCCAGCAAGTCAGTAAATGAAAAACTGTTTTTT.

This clone was recorded only once. The rearrangement links TRBV30 to TRBJ1-1, with no clear D. V lost 1 base to trimming and J lost 6 bases, with 15 bases between them. Germline-derived CDR1 and CDR2 are GTSNPN and SVGIG (reference sequence). This CDR3 contains 14 residues. The DNA of the CDR3 is TGTGCCTGGAGTGAAACCCCCGGCAGGCCTGAAGCTTTCTTT. It translates to CAWSETPGRPEAFF.

This clone was recorded a few times. The chain recombines TRBV5-8 with TRBJ1-5, with D maybe TRBD1 (5 bases). CDR3 length equals 13 residues. Per germline, CDR1 SGHTS and CDR2 YDEGEE. The V end was cut by 10 bases, the J end by 4 bases, with 15 bases between. The CDR3 here is CAAGRERNQPQHF. Written as DNA, the CDR3 is TGTGCCGCCGGCAGGGAAAGAAATCAGCCCCAGCATTTT. The whole variable domain, filled in from reference TRBV5-8 and TRBJ1-5, reads EAGVTQSPTHLIKTRGQQATLRCSPISGHTSVYWYQQALGLGLQFLLWYDEGEERNRGNFPPRFSGRQFPNYSSELNVNALELEDSALYLCAAGRERNQPQHFGDGTRLSIL.

The V and J genes are TRBV3-1 (or the pseudogene TRBV3-2) and TRBJ2-1; 9 positions agree with TRBD2. The CDR3 has 23 amino acids. V was pared by 1 base and J by 0 bases, with 22 bases of the junction left unmatched. Looked up from germline, CDR1 is LGHDT and CDR2 is YNNKEL (reference sequence). CDR3 region: CASSQGKNPKGRLAGSSYNEQFF. CDR3 in DNA: TGTGCCAGCAGCCAAGGTAAAAACCCGAAGGGTAGGCTAGCGGGGAGCTCCTACAATGAGCAGTTCTTC.

This chain links TRBV7-3 with TRBJ2-1, with a tentative D call TRBD1 (6 bases). This CDR3 spans 14 amino acids. The germline V gene has CDR1 SGHTA and CDR2 FQGTGA. Between the trimmed V and J ends, which lost 6 bases and 5 bases, there was a span of 14 bases. The CDR3 protein is CASSRNRVDNEQFF. DNA of the CDR3: TGTGCCAGCAGTAGAAACAGGGTGGACAATGAGCAGTTCTTC.

The J gene is TRBJ1-1, the V gene TRBV6-5, with D perhaps TRBD1 (6 bases). V lost 7 bases and J 3 bases, leaving 15 bases between the germline ends. In germline, CDR1 is MNHEY, CDR2 SVGAGI. The CDR3 runs 14 residues. The CDR3 spells CASTDPGGYTEAFF. CDR3 DNA sequence: TGTGCCAGCACCGACCCGGGGGGCTACACTGAAGCTTTCTTT.

In this sample, this clone turned up once. The V and J genes are TRBV3-1 (or the pseudogene TRBV3-2) and TRBJ1-1; D is perhaps TRBD1 (5 bases). CDR3 size: 17 residues. CDR1 LGHDT and CDR2 YNNKEL come from the germline V gene (reference sequence). Trimming removed 1 base at V and 3 bases at J, with 18 bases between. CDR3 in amino acids: CASSQVAEGVGDTEAFF. The CDR3 DNA reads TGTGCCAGCAGCCAAGTTGCTGAAGGGGTGGGTGACACTGAAGCTTTCTTT.

The chain joins TRBV7-9 to TRBJ1-2; tentatively, D is TRBD1 (6 bases). The CDR3 loop spans 14 amino acids. With 1 base removed from V and 3 bases from J, the gap between germline ends came to 9 bases. Germline CDR1 reads SEHNR; CDR2 reads FQNEAQ (reference sequence). The DNA of the CDR3 is TGTGCCAGCAGCTTAGAAGGGGGGGACTATGGCTACACCTTC. This sequence encodes CASSLEGGDYGYTF.

The chain joins TRBV19 to TRBJ2-7; 8 bases are shared with TRBD2. Germline-derived CDR1 and CDR2 are LNHDA and SQIVND (reference sequence). V shed 1 base, J shed 1 base, and the junction held 6 bases outside the gene matches. CDR3 length: 16 amino acids. CDR3 sequence (DNA): TGTGCCAGTAGTATAGTAGCGGGAAACCCTTCCTACGAGCAGTACTTC. Residues: CASSIVAGNPSYEQYF. Together with reference TRBV19 and TRBJ2-7, the CDR3 gives the full variable domain: DGGITQSPKYLFRKEGQNVTLSCEQNLNHDAMYWYRQDPGQGLRLIYYSQIVNDFQKGDIAEGYSVSREKKESFPLTVTSAQKNPTAFYLCASSIVAGNPSYEQYFGPGTRLTVT.

The V and J genes are TRBV6-6 and TRBJ1-6; 9 bases align to TRBD1. J lost 1 base, V lost 11 bases, and 3 bases had no gene match. The CDR3 length is 14 residues. The germline gives CDR1 MNHNY, CDR2 SVGAGI (reference sequence). CDR3 DNA sequence: TGTGCCTCGACAGGGGGTTCCTATAATTCACCCCTCCACTTT. Translation gives CASTGGSYNSPLHF.

The chain is built from TRBV7-3 and TRBJ2-1; 8 bases match TRBD1. Looked up from germline, CDR1 is SGHTA and CDR2 is FQGTGA. CDR3 size: 12 residues. V lost 4 bases to trimming and J lost 10 bases; unmatched junction nucleotides: 3. The CDR3, as DNA: TGTGCCAGCAGCTCGTCAGGGGGCGAGCAGTTCTTC. The encoded protein is CASSSSGGEQFF. The full variable domain, in which reference TRBV7-3 and TRBJ2-1 provide the parts outside the CDR3, is GAGVSQTPSNKVTEKGKYVELRCDPISGHTALYWYRQSLGQGPEFLIYFQGTGAADDSGLPNDRFFAVRPEGSVSTLKIQRTERGDSAVYLCASSSSGGEQFFGPGTRLTVL.

The chain recombines TRBV30 with TRBJ1-6; 9 nucleotides match TRBD1. The CDR3 is 13 amino acids. Germline values: CDR1 GTSNPN, CDR2 SVGIG (reference sequence). Trimming cost V 7 bases and J 7 bases; bases outside gene matches: 5. The DNA of the CDR3 is TGTGCCTTCCGGGACAGGGCGAATTCACCCCTCCACTTT. It specifies CAFRDRANSPLHF. The whole variable domain, remainder taken from reference TRBV30 and TRBJ1-6, is SQTIHQWPATLVQPVGSPLSLECTVEGTSNPNLYWYRQAAGRGLQLLFYSVGIGQISSEVPQNLSASRPQDRQFILSSKKLLLSDSGFYLCAFRDRANSPLHFGNGTRLTVT.

The chain carries TRBV7-6 and TRBJ2-1; 10 positions agree with TRBD1. Per germline, CDR1 SGHVS and CDR2 FNYEAQ. The CDR3 is made up of 16 amino acids. V was clipped by 4 bases and J by 5 bases; unmatched bases: 8. CDR3 bases: TGTGCCAGCAGCTCCTTTTGGGACAGGGGAAACAATGAGCAGTTCTTC. Encoded protein: CASSSFWDRGNNEQFF.

This chain joins TRBV28 and TRBJ1-2, with D possibly TRBD1 on 5 matching bases. The CDR3 consists of 16 residues. Germline CDR1 reads MDHEN; CDR2 reads SYDVKM. With 4 bases removed from V and 4 bases from J, the gap between germline ends came to 19 bases. The CDR3 spells CASSYRGGSSLYGYTF. CDR3 nucleotide sequence: TGTGCCAGCAGTTACCGGGGGGGATCTTCTCTCTATGGCTACACCTTC.

The rearrangement joins TRBV27 to TRBJ2-3, with D possibly matching TRBD2 (6 bases). Germline-derived CDR1 and CDR2 are MNHEY and SMNVEV (reference sequence). The V gene lost 11 bases and the J gene lost 2 bases, with 14 bases spanning the gap. This CDR3 has 13 residues. Here the CDR3 reads CACQDYNTDTQYF. CDR3 coding DNA: TGTGCCTGCCAGGACTACAACACAGATACGCAGTATTTT.

The chain is built from TRBV11-2 and TRBJ1-4, with TRBD1 identical over 7 bases. The length of the CDR3 is 13 residues. Germline values: CDR1 SGHAT, CDR2 FQNNGV. The J segment lost 8 bases and the V segment lost 1 base, leaving 1 base of the junction unmatched. The CDR3, as DNA: TGTGCCAGCAGCTTAGCAGGGGGAGAAAAACTGTTTTTT. Translated: CASSLAGGEKLFF.

The gene calls are TRBV2 and TRBJ2-1; 12 bases map to TRBD2. The trim removed 7 bases at V and 9 bases at J, leaving 4 bases unmatched. CDR1 SNHLY and CDR2 FYNNEI come from the germline V gene. The CDR3 has 13 amino acids. The CDR3 is CASTSGGAGEQFF. The CDR3 coding sequence is TGTGCCAGCACTAGCGGGGGGGCCGGTGAGCAGTTCTTC. The variable domain in full, completed from reference TRBV2 and TRBJ2-1, reads EPEVTQTPSHQVTQMGQEVILRCVPISNHLYFYWYRQILGQKVEFLVSFYNNEISEKSEIFDDQFSVERPDGSNFTLKIRSTKLEDSAMYFCASTSGGAGEQFFGPGTRLTVL.

V and J are TRBV5-1 and TRBJ1-1; D unresolved. From germline, CDR1 is SGHRS and CDR2 YFSETQ. The CDR3 is made up of 13 amino acids. V was shortened by 1 base and J by 5 bases, with 9 bases between the two germline ends. CDR3 coding DNA: TGCGCCAGCAGCTTGCGAGGGAGGACTGAAGCTTTCTTT. This encodes CASSLRGRTEAFF.

This chain links TRBV9 with TRBJ2-1; TRBD2 matches at 8 bases. From germline, CDR1 is SGDLS and CDR2 YYNGEE. With V trimmed by 2 bases and J by 9 bases, 13 bases remained unmatched. This CDR3 is 16 amino acids long. CDR3: CASSVRVTAGASEQFF. CDR3 nucleotides: TGTGCCAGCAGCGTTAGGGTAACAGCGGGAGCATCTGAGCAGTTCTTC. The complete variable domain, with remaining parts taken from reference TRBV9 and TRBJ2-1, reads DSGVTQTPKHLITATGQRVTLRCSPRSGDLSVYWYQQSLDQGLQFLIQYYNGEERAKGNILERFSAQQFPDLHSELNLSSLELGDSALYFCASSVRVTAGASEQFFGPGTRLTVL.

The J gene is TRBJ1-5, the V gene TRBV2; 8 positions match TRBD1. CDR3 length: 16 amino acids. In germline, CDR1 is SNHLY, CDR2 FYNNEI. Trimming removed 4 bases from V and 2 bases from J; junction bases left unmatched: 7. CDR3: CASSGIGTGGNQPQHF. CDR3 in DNA: TGTGCCAGCAGTGGAATAGGGACAGGAGGCAATCAGCCCCAGCATTTT.